This TCR beta chain was captured by sequencing in a study of sequential checkpoint blockade in melanoma. Treatment of the sample: randomized to nivolumab then ipilimumab (arm A) or the reverse (arm B). Using immunoSEQ multiplex PCR, the repertoire was profiled, and TCRdb retains in-frame clones only, with some absent. This repertoire shows under 6,000 clones, around a third found once; its top ten account for 11%. V lost 6 bases and J lost 7; bases outside the gene matches: 5. This CDR3 region has 15 residues. Germline CDR1 and CDR2: MDHEN and SYDVKM. The source of this sequence is a human donor with melanoma. This chain uses TRBV28 with TRBJ2-1; TRBD2 agrees at 14 bases. The source was tumor tissue (inferred from file names), collected from a patient given nivolumab and ipilimumab in sequence. Here the CDR3 reads CASRRLAGGPNEQFF. As DNA, the CDR3 is TGTGCCAGCAGACGACTAGCGGGAGGGCCTAATGAGCAGTTCTTC.